This TCR beta chain was captured by sequencing in a study of OX40 agonist ivuxolimab in advanced cancers. Study results and limitations: In the expanded peripheral T cells, antigen specificity was never determined. Among T cells, CD8+ cells averaged more expanded clones than CD4+ cells.

Concerning this clone: No antigen is known for it.

Sequencing used immunoSEQ multiplex PCR; TCRdb keeps in-frame clones, though not all of them. The sample yields about 48,000 clones, around 80% seen once. CDR3 length: 16 amino acids. Germline V gene lookup returns CDR1 SGDLS and CDR2 YYNGEE. V lost 3 bases and J lost 4, with 19 bases in between. The rearrangement uses TRBV9 and TRBJ1-1; D is possibly TRBD1 (5 bases). The TCR sequence derives from an adult with an advanced solid tumor such as melanoma, head and neck, liver or kidney cancer. Sample: CD4+ or CD8+ T cells sorted from blood, taken in a trial of the OX40 agonist ivuxolimab. CDR3 DNA: TGTGCCAGCAGCGAGGGCCTCGGGACCGAGGGCACTGAAGCTTTCTTT. Residues: CASSEGLGTEGTEAFF.